This T cell receptor (beta chain) was obtained from a study of PD-1 blockade in mismatch repair-deficient tumors. Study in general: Enrolled about 2012-2016, patients had progressing, pretreated mismatch repair-deficient cancers of 12 to 13 types. Regarding the study as a whole: Tumor-resident clones, often absent from pretreatment blood, expanded after pembrolizumab and then contracted.

PCR or immunohistochemistry showed mismatch repair deficiency in every enrolled patient. TCR sequencing covered a few patients who responded to pembrolizumab. Germline values: CDR1 MNHNY, CDR2 SVGAGI (reference sequence). The CDR3 runs 13 residues. V dropped 2 bases and J dropped 3 bases, with 4 bases sitting between them. Generated by immunoSEQ multiplex PCR, the TCRdb table keeps only in-frame clones and is missing some. The sample lists about 40,000 clones; roughly 77% were seen once. This clone was observed a single time. What it binds is unknown. The specimen was peripheral blood, collected 4 weeks after starting pembrolizumab. This chain uses TRBV6-6 with TRBJ2-2; D gene uncertain. This receptor was taken from an adult with mismatch repair-deficient cancer. Written as DNA, the CDR3 is TGTGCCAGCAGTTACAGGGACACCGGGGAGCTGTTTTTT. It translates to CASSYRDTGELFF.